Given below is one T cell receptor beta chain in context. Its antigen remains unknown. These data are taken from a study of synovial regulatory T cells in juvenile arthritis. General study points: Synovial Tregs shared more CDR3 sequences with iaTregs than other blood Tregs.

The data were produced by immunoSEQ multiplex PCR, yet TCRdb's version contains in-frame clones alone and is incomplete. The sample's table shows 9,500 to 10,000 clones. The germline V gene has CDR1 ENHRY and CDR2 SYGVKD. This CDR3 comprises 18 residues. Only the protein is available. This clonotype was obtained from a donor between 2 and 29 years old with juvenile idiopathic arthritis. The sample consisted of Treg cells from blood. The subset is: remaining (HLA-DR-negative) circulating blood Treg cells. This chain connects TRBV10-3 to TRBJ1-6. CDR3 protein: CAISESTTGTGNNSPLHF.